The source of this T cell receptor (beta chain) is a study of cytomegalovirus exposure and HLA in healthy donors. Study conclusions and caveats: The authors listed approximately 160 TCR beta chains as cytomegalovirus-associated. It was confirmed in vitro that a few of the CMV-associated chains were specific for CMV antigens. A classifier reportedly called cytomegalovirus status with high sensitivity and specificity.

The CDR3 runs to 13 residues. The germline V gene encodes CDR1 SGHDT and CDR2 YYEEEE. Trimming removed 2 bases at V and 7 bases at J, with 10 bases between. The method was immunoSEQ multiplex PCR; TCRdb's version includes in-frame clones alone and lacks a portion of them. This sample yields about 150,000 clones, of which around 80% are seen a single time; roughly 29% belongs to the top ten. Turning to this clone: Antigen unknown.

J is TRBJ1-3 and V is TRBV5-6; maybe TRBD1 (6 bases). This sequence was found in a man under 40 in good health and CMV-seropositive. Material: PBMCs. CDR3: CASSFAGANTIYF. The CDR3 DNA is TGTGCCAGCAGCTTCGCGGGGGCCAACACCATATATTTT.